Listed here is a single T cell receptor beta chain. The data derive from a study of blood T cell repertoires in COVID-19. CDR1 is LGHDT, CDR2 YNNKEL, per germline (reference sequence). Trimming at V came to 4 bases and at J to 4 bases, leaving 7 bases not matched to a gene. This CDR3 region has 15 residues. Libraries were prepared by immunoSEQ multiplex PCR; TCRdb keeps only in-frame clonotypes and omits some of them. Of around 58,000 clones detected, roughly 80% appear once; the ten largest clones hold 3.5% to 4%. The chain couples TRBV3-1 (or the pseudogene TRBV3-2) to TRBJ1-3, with TRBD1 matching 7 bases. The sequence was collected from a woman in her thirties or forties with acute COVID-19. The source material was PBMCs or T cells enriched from blood (not recorded which). The CDR3 DNA reads TGTGCCAGCAGCCCTGGAGGGGGCGACGGAAACACCATATATTTT. This codes for CASSPGGGDGNTIYF.